This T cell receptor beta chain appears in the sequencing data of a study of shared clonotypes between healthy human individuals. Sequencing was performed with immunoSEQ multiplex PCR; in TCRdb, only in-frame clones are kept and a portion is missing. The sample lists 2 million or so clones; about 95% were seen once. Unmatched junction bases numbered 7, after V lost 6 bases and J lost 8 bases. CDR1 is SGHTA, CDR2 FQGNSA, per germline. This CDR3 spans 13 amino acids. In the naive CD8 group, cells lacked CD45RO and were positively selected for CCR7, so terminally differentiated effector memory CD45RA+ cells were left out.

V is TRBV7-2 and J is TRBJ2-1; 7 bases agree with TRBD1. The sequence derives from a man between 18 and 35 years old in good health. Specimen: naive CD8+ T cells sorted from blood. The CDR3 sequence is CASRQTGRYEQFF. The CDR3 DNA reads as TGTGCCAGCAGGCAGACAGGGAGATATGAGCAGTTCTTC.